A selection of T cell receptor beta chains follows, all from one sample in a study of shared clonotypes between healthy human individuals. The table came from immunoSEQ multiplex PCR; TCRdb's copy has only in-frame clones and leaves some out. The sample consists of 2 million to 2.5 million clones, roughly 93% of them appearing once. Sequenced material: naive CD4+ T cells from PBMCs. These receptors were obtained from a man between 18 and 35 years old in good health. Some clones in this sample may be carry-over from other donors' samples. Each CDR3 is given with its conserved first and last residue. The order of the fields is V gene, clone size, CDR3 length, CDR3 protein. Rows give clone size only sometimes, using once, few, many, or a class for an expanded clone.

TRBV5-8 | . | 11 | CASSLDRVAFF
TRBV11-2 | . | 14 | CASSLAGNTDTQYF
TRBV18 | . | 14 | CAMKGRLNTGELFF
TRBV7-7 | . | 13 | CASSQLNGYEQYF
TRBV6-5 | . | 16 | CASSYFGRPRNTEAFF
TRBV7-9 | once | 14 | CASSLQGQTYEQYF
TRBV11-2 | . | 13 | CASSLEPAGEQFF
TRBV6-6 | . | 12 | CASTGSGAEQFF
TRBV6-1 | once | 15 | CASSLLTSGSYEQYF
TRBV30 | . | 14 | CAFQPGTQYNEQFF